One sample yielded the 16 T cell receptor beta chains listed below, sequenced in a study of T cell responses to AZD1222 COVID-19 vaccine. Only in-frame clones appear in the TCRdb table, and some are missing; sequencing was by immunoSEQ multiplex PCR. Here the sample spans some 86,000 clones, around 82% being singletons. The sample in question was peripheral blood, obtained on day 0 of AZD1222 vaccination. The receptor set was obtained from an adult in good health.

The chain joins TRBV6-1 to TRBJ2-7; 8 bases map to TRBD1. Looked up from germline, CDR1 is MNHNS and CDR2 is SASEGT. The CDR3 is 15 residues long. The junction had 10 bases not matched to a gene; V was cut back by 6 bases and J by 3 bases. This CDR3 is CASRPDRGGFYEQYF. CDR3 DNA: TGTGCCAGCAGACCTGACAGGGGCGGATTCTACGAGCAGTACTTC.

This sequence joins TRBV5-1 and TRBJ1-1, with D unresolved. V lost 7 bases to trimming and J lost 1 base, with 11 bases between them. This CDR3 comprises 13 residues. Per germline, CDR1 SGHRS and CDR2 YFSETQ. The CDR3 DNA reads TGCGCCAGCTTCTTAGACGGGAACACTGAAGCTTTCTTT. Translation: CASFLDGNTEAFF.

This clone has ten or more counts. The chain couples TRBV19 to TRBJ1-6; possible D gene TRBD1, 5 bases. Trimming removed 9 bases at V and 7 bases at J, with 19 bases between. This CDR3 is 15 amino acids long. Germline CDR1 is LNHDA and CDR2 is SQIVND (reference sequence). The CDR3 sequence: CASRRQGMNNSPLHF. The CDR3, as DNA: TGTGCCAGCAGACGGCAGGGCATGAACAATTCACCCCTCCACTTT.

This clone was counted once. V gene TRBV9 combines with J gene TRBJ2-5, with 8 nucleotides matching TRBD2. The CDR3 consists of 14 residues. Germline assignment: CDR1 SGDLS and CDR2 YYNGEE. V shed 3 bases and J 4 bases; nucleotides not matched to a gene: 5. Here the CDR3 reads CASSATSGGETQYF. The CDR3 DNA sequence: TGTGCCAGCAGCGCTACGAGCGGGGGAGAGACCCAGTACTTC.

The J gene is TRBJ2-7, the V gene TRBV11-3; the D is unclear. This CDR3 region has 13 residues. The V end lost 4 bases, the J end lost 3 bases, and 10 bases lay between the germline ends. Germline V gene lookup returns CDR1 SGHNT and CDR2 YENEEA. For the CDR3, the DNA is TGTGCCAGCAGCTCCCAACACGACTACGAGCAGTACTTC. Its protein is CASSSQHDYEQYF.

The V gene is TRBV28, the J gene TRBJ2-7; weak D call: TRBD1 (6 bases). In germline, CDR1 is MDHEN, CDR2 SYDVKM. The CDR3 has 16 residues. V lost 6 bases and J lost 2, with 20 bases in between. The CDR3 here is CASSPLRDNPPYEQYF. CDR3 nucleotides: TGTGCCAGCAGCCCCCTCCGGGACAACCCGCCCTACGAGCAGTACTTC.

V usage is TRBV11-2 and J usage is TRBJ2-3, with 7 bases matching TRBD2. This CDR3 contains 12 residues. Germline V gene data show CDR1 as SGHAT and CDR2 as FQNNGV. The J segment lost 4 bases and the V segment lost 5 bases, leaving 0 bases of the junction unmatched. Here the CDR3 DNA reads TGTGCCAGCAGCGGACTAGCAGATACGCAGTATTTT. It encodes CASSGLADTQYF.

The chain links TRBV6-5 to TRBJ1-2; D remains ambiguous. Germline loops: CDR1 MNHEY, CDR2 SVGAGI. CDR3 length: 13 residues. Trimming pared 5 bases from V and 5 bases from J, leaving 12 bases between. The chain's CDR3 is CASSPGGRYGYTF. The CDR3 coding sequence is TGTGCCAGCAGTCCCGGCGGCCGGTATGGCTACACCTTC.

The rearrangement uses TRBV6-5 and TRBJ2-7; 8 positions match TRBD1. The CDR3 loop spans 13 amino acids. The junction had 4 bases not matched to a gene; V was cut back by 2 bases and J by 7 bases. Germline CDR1 MNHEY, CDR2 SVGAGI. The CDR3 DNA sequence: TGTGCCAGCAGTTACGACAGGGGTCTGGAGCAGTACTTC. This codes for CASSYDRGLEQYF.

CDR3 coding DNA: TGCGCCAGCAGCTTGGCCGACGGTAGCTACAATGAGCAGTTCTTC. Encoded protein: CASSLADGSYNEQFF. The chain links TRBV5-1 to TRBJ2-1; D uncertain. Deletions cut 0 bases from V and 3 bases from J, with 10 bases between. Germline loops: CDR1 SGHRS, CDR2 YFSETQ. The CDR3 totals 15 residues.

V and J are TRBV6-4 and TRBJ1-1; 8 nucleotides align to TRBD1. Trimming removed 2 bases from V and 4 bases from J; junction bases left unmatched: 3. Germline CDR1 is MRHNA and CDR2 is SNTAGT. This CDR3 is built from 14 residues. CDR3 protein: CASSDTDRATEAFF. The CDR3 bases are TGTGCCAGCAGTGACACGGACAGGGCCACTGAAGCTTTCTTT.

CDR3 sequence reads: CASSLAETDYEQYF. CDR3 nucleotide sequence: TGTGCCAGCAGCTTGGCCGAGACAGACTACGAGCAGTACTTC. The rearrangement uses TRBV5-4 and TRBJ2-7, with a weak D call TRBD1 (5 bases). CDR1 and CDR2 (germline): SGHNT, YYREEE (reference sequence). Deletions cut 0 bases from V and 3 bases from J, with 10 bases between. CDR3 size: 14 residues. Combining the CDR3 with reference TRBV5-4 and TRBJ2-7 gives the whole variable domain ETGVTQSPTHLIKTRGQQVTLRCSSQSGHNTVSWYQQALGQGPQFIFQYYREEENGRGNFPPRFSGLQFPNYSSELNVNALELDDSALYLCASSLAETDYEQYFGPGTRLTVT.

The V gene is TRBV3-1 (or the pseudogene TRBV3-2), the J gene TRBJ1-2; D is unresolved. V lost 1 base to trimming and J lost 4 bases, with 7 bases between them. The CDR3 spans 13 residues. CDR1 is LGHDT, CDR2 YNNKEL, per germline (reference sequence). In DNA, the CDR3 is TGTGCCAGCAGCCAAGGGACTAGCTATGGCTACACCTTC. It translates to CASSQGTSYGYTF.

The chain employs TRBV7-2 and TRBJ2-7; 12 nucleotides match TRBD2. V shed 6 bases, J shed 7 bases, and the junction held 10 bases outside the gene matches. This CDR3 has 15 residues. Germline loops: CDR1 SGHTA, CDR2 FQGNSA. CDR3 region: CASRHRLAGEREQYF. In DNA form, the CDR3 reads TGTGCCAGCAGGCATCGACTAGCGGGAGAGCGAGAGCAGTACTTC.

V is TRBV19 and J is TRBJ2-2; perhaps TRBD2 as D (6 bases). V shed 7 bases and J shed 3 bases, with 9 bases lying between them. Germline CDR1 reads LNHDA; CDR2 reads SQIVND (reference sequence). This CDR3 region has 13 residues. The DNA for the CDR3 is TGTGCCAGTATGGGGGGATACACCGGGGAGCTGTTTTTT. Its protein is CASMGGYTGELFF.

J is TRBJ1-1 and V is TRBV18; D possibly corresponds to TRBD1 (6 bases). The CDR3 is 16 amino acids. Trimming cost V 4 bases and J 2 bases, with 17 bases left between them. CDR1 KGHSH and CDR2 LQKENI come from the germline V gene. The DNA for the CDR3 is TGTGCCAGCTCACGGGGGGCCGGGGACTCCAACACTGAAGCTTTCTTT. Amino acids: CASSRGAGDSNTEAFF.